The clone carrying this T cell receptor beta chain was seen a handful of times. V shed 3 bases, J shed 5 bases, and the junction held 4 bases outside the gene matches. CDR3 length: 14 residues. This specimen belongs to a study of T-cell memory formation after mild COVID-19. TCRdb independently ran MiXCR on the 5' RACE reads; one entry per CDR3 protein. The table lists tens of thousands of distinct CDR3 sequences, less than 15% of them singletons. The sequenced sample consisted of PBMCs or a T cell subset sorted from them (not recorded which). The chain has TRBV12-3 or TRBV12-4 and TRBJ2-7; 10 bases fit TRBD2. The receptor comes from a man between 18 and 29 years old who had mild COVID-19 (a few samples of this study predate the infection). Cell type and time point are not known. The CDR3 region has the DNA TGTGCCAGCAGTTTGGTAGCGGGGGGCCACGAGCAGTACTTC. It is translated as CASSLVAGGHEQYF.